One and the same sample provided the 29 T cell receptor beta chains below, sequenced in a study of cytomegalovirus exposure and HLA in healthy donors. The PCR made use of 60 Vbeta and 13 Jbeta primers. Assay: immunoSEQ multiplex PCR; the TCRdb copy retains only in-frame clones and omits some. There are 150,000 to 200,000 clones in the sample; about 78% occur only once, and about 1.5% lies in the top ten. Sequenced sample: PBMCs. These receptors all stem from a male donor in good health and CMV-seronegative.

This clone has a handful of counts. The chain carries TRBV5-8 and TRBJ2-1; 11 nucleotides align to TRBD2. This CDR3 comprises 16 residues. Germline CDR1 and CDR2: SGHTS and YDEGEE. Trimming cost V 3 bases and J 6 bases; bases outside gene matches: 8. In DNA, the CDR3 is TGTGCCAGCAGCTCGGGGAGACTAGCGGGGATCAATGAGCAGTTCTTC. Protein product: CASSSGRLAGINEQFF.

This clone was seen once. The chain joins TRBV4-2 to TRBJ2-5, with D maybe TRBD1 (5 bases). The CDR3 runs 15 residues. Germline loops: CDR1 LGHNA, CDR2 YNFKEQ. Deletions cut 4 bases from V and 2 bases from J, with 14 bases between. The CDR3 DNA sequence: TGTGCCAGCAGCCCTCACCCGACAGCACAAGAGACCCAGTACTTC. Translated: CASSPHPTAQETQYF.

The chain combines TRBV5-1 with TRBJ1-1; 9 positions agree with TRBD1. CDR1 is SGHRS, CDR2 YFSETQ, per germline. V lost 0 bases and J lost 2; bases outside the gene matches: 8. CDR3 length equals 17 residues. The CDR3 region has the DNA TGCGCCAGCAGCTTGGCCTTTAAGGGACAGGGCAACACTGAAGCTTTCTTT. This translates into CASSLAFKGQGNTEAFF.

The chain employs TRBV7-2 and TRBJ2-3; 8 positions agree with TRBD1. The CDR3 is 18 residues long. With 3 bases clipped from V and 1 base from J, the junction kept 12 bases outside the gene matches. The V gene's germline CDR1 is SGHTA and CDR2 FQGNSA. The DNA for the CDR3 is TGTGCCAGCAGCTTGGGCCTGGACAGGGTTCAAGGCACAGATACGCAGTATTTT. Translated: CASSLGLDRVQGTDTQYF.

CDR3 residues: CASSTHGAFGGTEAFF. Here the CDR3 DNA reads TGTGCCAGCAGCACCCACGGAGCCTTCGGGGGCACTGAAGCTTTCTTT. This chain connects TRBV7-8 to TRBJ1-1; D perhaps matches TRBD1 (5 bases). Germline values: CDR1 SGHVS, CDR2 FQNEAQ. Between the trimmed V and J ends, which lost 5 bases and 4 bases, there was a span of 20 bases. This CDR3 is built from 16 residues. The variable domain in full, completed from reference TRBV7-8 and TRBJ1-1, reads GAGVSQSPRYKVAKRGQDVALRCDPISGHVSLFWYQQALGQGPEFLTYFQNEAQLDKSGLPSDRFFAERPEGSVSTLKIQRTQQEDSAVYLCASSTHGAFGGTEAFFGQGTRLTVV.

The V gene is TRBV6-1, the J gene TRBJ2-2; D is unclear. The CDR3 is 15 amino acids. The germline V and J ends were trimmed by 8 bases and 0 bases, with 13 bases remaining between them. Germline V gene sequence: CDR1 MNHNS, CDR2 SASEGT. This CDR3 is CASLRSRTNTGELFF. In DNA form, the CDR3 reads TGTGCCAGCTTAAGGAGCCGAACGAACACCGGGGAGCTGTTTTTT.

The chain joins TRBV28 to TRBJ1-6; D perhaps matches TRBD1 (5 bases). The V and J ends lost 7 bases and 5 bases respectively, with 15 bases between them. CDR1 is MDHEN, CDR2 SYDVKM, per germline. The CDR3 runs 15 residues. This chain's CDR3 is CASTAGGLDNSPLHF. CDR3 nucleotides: TGTGCCAGCACCGCGGGGGGGTTGGATAATTCACCCCTCCACTTT.

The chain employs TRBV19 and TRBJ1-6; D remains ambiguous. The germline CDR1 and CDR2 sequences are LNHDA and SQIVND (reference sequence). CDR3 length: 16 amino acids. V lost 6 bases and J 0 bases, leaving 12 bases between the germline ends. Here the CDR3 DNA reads TGTGCCAGTAGCCTCGGCGGAAGCTCCTATAATTCACCCCTCCACTTT. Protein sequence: CASSLGGSSYNSPLHF. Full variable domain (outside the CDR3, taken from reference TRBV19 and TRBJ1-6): DGGITQSPKYLFRKEGQNVTLSCEQNLNHDAMYWYRQDPGQGLRLIYYSQIVNDFQKGDIAEGYSVSREKKESFPLTVTSAQKNPTAFYLCASSLGGSSYNSPLHFGNGTRLTVT.

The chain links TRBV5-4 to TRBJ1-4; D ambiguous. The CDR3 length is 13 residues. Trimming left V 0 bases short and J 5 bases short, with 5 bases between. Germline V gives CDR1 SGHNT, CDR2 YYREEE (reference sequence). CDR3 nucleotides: TGTGCCAGCAGCTTGGCCGGGAATGAAAAACTGTTTTTT. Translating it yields CASSLAGNEKLFF.

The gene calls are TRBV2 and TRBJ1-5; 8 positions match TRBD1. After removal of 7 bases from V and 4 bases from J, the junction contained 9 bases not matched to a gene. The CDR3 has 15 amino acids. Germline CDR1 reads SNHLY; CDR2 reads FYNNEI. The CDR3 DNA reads TGTGCCAGCAATGTGGGGACAGGTCCTAATCAGCCCCAGCATTTT. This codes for CASNVGTGPNQPQHF.

CDR3 region: CASSFADSTEAFF. DNA of the CDR3: TGTGCCAGCAGCTTCGCGGACTCCACTGAAGCTTTCTTT. The chain has TRBV11-2 and TRBJ1-1; D is ambiguous. Germline values: CDR1 SGHAT, CDR2 FQNNGV. V lost 3 bases, J lost 4 bases, and 9 bases lay in between. The CDR3 covers 13 residues.

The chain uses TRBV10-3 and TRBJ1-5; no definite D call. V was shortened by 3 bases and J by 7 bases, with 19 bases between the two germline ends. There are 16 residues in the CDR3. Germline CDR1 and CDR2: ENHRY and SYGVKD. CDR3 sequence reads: CAISDSRSGAVQPQHF. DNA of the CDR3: TGTGCCATCAGTGATTCCCGCTCGGGAGCGGTCCAGCCCCAGCATTTT.

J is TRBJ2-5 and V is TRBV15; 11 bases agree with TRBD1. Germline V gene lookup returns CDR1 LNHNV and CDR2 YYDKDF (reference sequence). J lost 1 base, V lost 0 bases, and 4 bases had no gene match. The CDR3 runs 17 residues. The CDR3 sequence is CATSRDKGQGAQETQYF. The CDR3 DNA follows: TGTGCCACCAGCAGAGATAAAGGACAGGGGGCCCAAGAGACCCAGTACTTC.

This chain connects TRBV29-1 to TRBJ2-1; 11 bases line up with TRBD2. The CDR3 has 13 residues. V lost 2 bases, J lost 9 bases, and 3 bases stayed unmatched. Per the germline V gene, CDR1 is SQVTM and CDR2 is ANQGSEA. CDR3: CSVEFLAGGEQFF. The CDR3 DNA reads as TGCAGCGTTGAATTCCTAGCGGGAGGTGAGCAGTTCTTC.

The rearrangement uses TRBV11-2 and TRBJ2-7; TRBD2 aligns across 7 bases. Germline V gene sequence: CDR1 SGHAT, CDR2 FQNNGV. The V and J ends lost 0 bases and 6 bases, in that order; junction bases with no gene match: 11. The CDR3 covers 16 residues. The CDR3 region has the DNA TGTGCCAGCAGCTTAGATCGTGGGGGGGGGTCGGGCGAGCAGTACTTC. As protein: CASSLDRGGGSGEQYF.

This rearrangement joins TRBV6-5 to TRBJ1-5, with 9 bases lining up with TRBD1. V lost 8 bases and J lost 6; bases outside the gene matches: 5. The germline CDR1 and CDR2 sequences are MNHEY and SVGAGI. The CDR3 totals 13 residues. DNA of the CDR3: TGTGCCAGCGGGACAGGGCCATTTCAGCCCCAGCATTTT. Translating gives CASGTGPFQPQHF.

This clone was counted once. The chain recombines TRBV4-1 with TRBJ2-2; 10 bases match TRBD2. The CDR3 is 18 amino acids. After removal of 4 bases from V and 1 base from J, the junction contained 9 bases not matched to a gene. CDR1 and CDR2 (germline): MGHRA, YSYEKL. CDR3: CASSRRSSGGRNTGELFF. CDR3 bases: TGCGCCAGCAGCCGACGTTCTAGCGGGGGTAGGAACACCGGGGAGCTGTTTTTT.

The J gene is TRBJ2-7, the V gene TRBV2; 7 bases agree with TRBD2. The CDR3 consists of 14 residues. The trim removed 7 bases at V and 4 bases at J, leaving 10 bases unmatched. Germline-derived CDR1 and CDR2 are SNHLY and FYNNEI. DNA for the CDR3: TGTGCCAGCACCACCGGGCGGGGAGGGTACGAGCAGTACTTC. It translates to CASTTGRGGYEQYF. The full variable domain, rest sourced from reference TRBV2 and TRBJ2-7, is EPEVTQTPSHQVTQMGQEVILRCVPISNHLYFYWYRQILGQKVEFLVSFYNNEISEKSEIFDDQFSVERPDGSNFTLKIRSTKLEDSAMYFCASTTGRGGYEQYFGPGTRLTVT.

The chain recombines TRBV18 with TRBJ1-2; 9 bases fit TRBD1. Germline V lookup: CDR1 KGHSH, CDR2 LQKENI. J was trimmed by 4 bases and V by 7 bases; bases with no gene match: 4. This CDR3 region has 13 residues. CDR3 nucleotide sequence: TGTGCCAGCTTAGGGACAGGGACCTATGGCTACACCTTC. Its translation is CASLGTGTYGYTF. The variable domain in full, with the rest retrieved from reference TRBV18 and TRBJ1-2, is NAGVMQNPRHLVRRRGQEARLRCSPMKGHSHVYWYRQLPEEGLKFMVYLQKENIIDESGMPKERFSAEFPKEGPSILRIQQVVRGDSAAYFCASLGTGTYGYTFGSGTRLTVV.

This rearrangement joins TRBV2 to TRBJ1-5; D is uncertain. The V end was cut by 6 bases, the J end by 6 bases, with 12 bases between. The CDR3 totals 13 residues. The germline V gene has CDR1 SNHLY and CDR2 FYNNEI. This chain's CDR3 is CASSAESGQPQHF. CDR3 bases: TGTGCCAGCAGCGCCGAGTCGGGTCAGCCCCAGCATTTT. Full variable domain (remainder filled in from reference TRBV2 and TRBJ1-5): EPEVTQTPSHQVTQMGQEVILRCVPISNHLYFYWYRQILGQKVEFLVSFYNNEISEKSEIFDDQFSVERPDGSNFTLKIRSTKLEDSAMYFCASSAESGQPQHFGDGTRLSIL.

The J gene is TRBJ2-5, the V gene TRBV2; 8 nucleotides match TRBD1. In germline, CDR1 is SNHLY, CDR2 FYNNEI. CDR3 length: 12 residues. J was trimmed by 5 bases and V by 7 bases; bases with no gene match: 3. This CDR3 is CASKTGGETQYF. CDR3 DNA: TGTGCCAGCAAAACAGGGGGGGAGACCCAGTACTTC.

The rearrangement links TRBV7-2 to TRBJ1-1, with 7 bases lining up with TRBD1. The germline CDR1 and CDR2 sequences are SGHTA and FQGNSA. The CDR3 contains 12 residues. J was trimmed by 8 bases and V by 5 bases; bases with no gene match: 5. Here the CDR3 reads CASSPDRAEAFF. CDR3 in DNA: TGTGCCAGCAGCCCTGACAGGGCGGAAGCTTTCTTT. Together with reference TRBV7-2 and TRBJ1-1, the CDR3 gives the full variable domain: GAGVSQSPSNKVTEKGKDVELRCDPISGHTALYWYRQSLGQGLEFLIYFQGNSAPDKSGLPSDRFSAERTGGSVSTLTIQRTQQEDSAVYLCASSPDRAEAFFGQGTRLTVV.

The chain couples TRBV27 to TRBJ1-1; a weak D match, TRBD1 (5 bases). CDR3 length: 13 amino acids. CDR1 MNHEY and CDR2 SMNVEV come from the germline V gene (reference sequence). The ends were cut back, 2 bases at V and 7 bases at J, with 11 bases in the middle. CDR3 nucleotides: TGTGCCAGCAGTTTAGACAGCTCAAATGAAGCTTTCTTT. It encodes CASSLDSSNEAFF.

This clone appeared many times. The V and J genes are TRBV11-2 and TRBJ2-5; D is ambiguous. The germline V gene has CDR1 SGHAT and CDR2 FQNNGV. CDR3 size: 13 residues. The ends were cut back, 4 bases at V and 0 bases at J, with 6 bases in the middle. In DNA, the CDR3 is TGTGCCAGCAGCTCTAGGAACCAAGAGACCCAGTACTTC. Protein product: CASSSRNQETQYF.

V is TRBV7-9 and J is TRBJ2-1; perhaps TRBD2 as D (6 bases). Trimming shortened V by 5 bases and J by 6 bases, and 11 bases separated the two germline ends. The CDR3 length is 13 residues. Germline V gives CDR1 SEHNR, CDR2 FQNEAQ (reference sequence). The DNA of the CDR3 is TGTGCCAGCAGCCCGCCGGGGGTCAATGAGCAGTTCTTC. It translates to CASSPPGVNEQFF.

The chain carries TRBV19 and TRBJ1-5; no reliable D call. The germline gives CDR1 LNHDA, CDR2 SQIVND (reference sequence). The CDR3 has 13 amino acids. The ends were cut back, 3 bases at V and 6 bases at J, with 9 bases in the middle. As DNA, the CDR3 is TGTGCCAGTAGTATTGGTGGGCCTCAGCCCCAGCATTTT. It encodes CASSIGGPQPQHF. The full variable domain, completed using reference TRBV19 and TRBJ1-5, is DGGITQSPKYLFRKEGQNVTLSCEQNLNHDAMYWYRQDPGQGLRLIYYSQIVNDFQKGDIAEGYSVSREKKESFPLTVTSAQKNPTAFYLCASSIGGPQPQHFGDGTRLSIL.

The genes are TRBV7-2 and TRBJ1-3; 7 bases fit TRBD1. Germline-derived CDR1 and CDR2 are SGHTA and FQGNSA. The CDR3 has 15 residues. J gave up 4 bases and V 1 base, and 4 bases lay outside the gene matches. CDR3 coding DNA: TGTGCCAGCAGCTTAGTTGGCAGGGGGGGAAACACCATATATTTT. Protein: CASSLVGRGGNTIYF.

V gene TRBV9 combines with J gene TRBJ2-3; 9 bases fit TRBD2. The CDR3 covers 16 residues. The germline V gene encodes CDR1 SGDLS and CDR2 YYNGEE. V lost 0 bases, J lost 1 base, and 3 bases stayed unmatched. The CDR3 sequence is CASSVGASGGTDTQYF. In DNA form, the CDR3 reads TGTGCCAGCAGCGTAGGGGCTAGCGGGGGCACAGATACGCAGTATTTT.

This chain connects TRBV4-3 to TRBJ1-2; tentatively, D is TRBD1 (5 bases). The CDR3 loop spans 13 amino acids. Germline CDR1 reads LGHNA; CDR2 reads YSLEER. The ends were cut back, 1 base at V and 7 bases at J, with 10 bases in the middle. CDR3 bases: TGCGCCAGCAGCCAAGGGGGCCGAATTGGCTACACCTTC. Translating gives CASSQGGRIGYTF.